This TCR beta chain emerged from a study of early T cells in non-severe SARS-CoV-2 infection. Turning to the study itself: Sequencing targeted bulk RNA from unsorted whole blood, leaving chains unpaired. The study's findings and limits: Private and CD4 specificities were missed by VDJdb matching, skewed to anti-spike CD8.

The CDR3 is 17 amino acids. Germline assignment: CDR1 SGHRS and CDR2 YFSETQ. The trim removed 0 bases at V and 5 bases at J, leaving 7 bases unmatched. With respect to this clonotype: What it recognizes is unknown.

As part of library construction, unique molecular identifiers were attached to individual cDNA molecules. TCRdb reanalysed the 5' RACE reads using MiXCR and keeps one entry per CDR3 protein. The table has over 25,000 distinct CDR3 sequences, 5.7% seen once. This clonotype was obtained from an adult who was a healthcare worker with PCR-confirmed SARS-CoV-2 infection or an uninfected control (not recorded which). Sample: whole blood. This chain joins TRBV5-1 and TRBJ2-3; 12 bases agree with TRBD2. The CDR3 DNA reads as TGCGCCAGCAGCTTGGCCCTAGCGGGGGGGCAGGTAGATACGCAGTATTTT. Its protein is CASSLALAGGQVDTQYF.